The 11 T cell receptor beta chains listed next were all sequenced from one sample in a study of neoadjuvant anti-PD-1 for oral cavity cancer. Noted time point: after neoadjuvant nivolumab, at surgical resection. The table came from immunoSEQ multiplex PCR; TCRdb's copy has only in-frame clones and leaves some out. The sample has just over 65,000 clones, around 83% seen once. Sample: PBMCs, taken after nivolumab (anti-PD-1) treatment. Every receptor here comes from a person between 40 and 85 years old with oral cavity squamous cell carcinoma.

The chain couples TRBV5-1 to TRBJ1-2; D not certain. V was trimmed by 3 bases and J by 5 bases, leaving 14 bases between them. CDR3 size: 14 residues. Per germline, CDR1 SGHRS and CDR2 YFSETQ. Here the CDR3 DNA reads TGCGCCAGCAGCTCTCAGCCGGGAGATTATGGCTACACCTTC. It codes for CASSSQPGDYGYTF.

The chain carries TRBV5-1 and TRBJ2-7, with 9 nucleotides matching TRBD2. V gave up 2 bases and J gave up 2 bases; unmatched junction bases: 5. This CDR3 has 15 residues. Germline V gives CDR1 SGHRS, CDR2 YFSETQ. The CDR3 protein is CASSFGGTSPYEQYF. CDR3 sequence (DNA): TGCGCCAGCAGCTTCGGTGGGACTAGCCCCTACGAGCAGTACTTC.

The chain has TRBV5-8 and TRBJ1-2; 7 nucleotides agree with TRBD1. The CDR3 loop spans 15 amino acids. Germline CDR1 is SGHTS and CDR2 is YDEGEE. The V and J ends lost 0 bases and 6 bases, in that order; junction bases with no gene match: 8. The CDR3 DNA is TGTGCCAGCAGCTTGGAGGGAAGGGGGCCGGATGGCTACACCTTC. Translating gives CASSLEGRGPDGYTF.

This chain uses TRBV28 with TRBJ1-5; tentative D call: TRBD1 (6 bases). Trimming removed 7 bases from V and 4 bases from J, with 14 bases in between. The CDR3 runs 14 residues. Germline-derived CDR1 and CDR2 are MDHEN and SYDVKM. CDR3 sequence: CASTRQVTNQPQHF. In nucleotides, the CDR3 is TGTGCCAGCACTAGACAGGTCACAAATCAGCCCCAGCATTTT. The full variable domain, completed using reference TRBV28 and TRBJ1-5, is DVKVTQSSRYLVKRTGEKVFLECVQDMDHENMFWYRQDPGLGLRLIYFSYDVKMKEKGDIPEGYSVSREKKERFSLILESASTNQTSMYLCASTRQVTNQPQHFGDGTRLSIL.

In its sample, this clone was seen once. The chain uses TRBV19 and TRBJ2-3, with 7 bases aligning to TRBD1. The CDR3 covers 15 residues. Germline CDR1 reads LNHDA; CDR2 reads SQIVND (reference sequence). The V segment lost 8 bases and the J segment 0 bases; nucleotides outside the gene matches: 8. CDR3 amino acids: CASGYDRASTDTQYF. The CDR3 coding sequence is TGTGCCAGTGGGTACGACAGGGCTAGCACAGATACGCAGTATTTT.

The chain carries TRBV5-1 and TRBJ2-7; TRBD1 is a possible D gene (6 bases). From germline, CDR1 is SGHRS and CDR2 YFSETQ. There are 15 residues in the CDR3. V was clipped by 2 bases and J by 2 bases, with 14 bases between them. This CDR3 reads CASSLNTGSAYEQYF. CDR3 coding DNA: TGCGCCAGCAGCTTAAATACAGGGTCGGCCTACGAGCAGTACTTC.

This chain connects TRBV19 to TRBJ2-2, with TRBD1 matching 9 bases. CDR1 and CDR2 from the germline V gene are LNHDA and SQIVND (reference sequence). J gave up 8 bases and V 7 bases, and 8 bases lay outside the gene matches. The CDR3 runs to 14 residues. The CDR3 region is CASTLDRGVGELFF. The CDR3 region has the DNA TGTGCCAGTACCCTGGACAGGGGCGTAGGGGAGCTGTTTTTT.

The V call is TRBV7-9, the J call TRBJ2-5, with D perhaps being TRBD1 or TRBD2 (6 bases each). CDR1 and CDR2 from the germline V gene are SEHNR and FQNEAQ (reference sequence). Trimming stripped 5 bases from V and 5 bases from J, with 24 bases between. The CDR3 extends over 17 amino acids. CDR3 nucleotide sequence: TGTGCCAGCAGCCCGGCGGGACAAGGCCTCCTGGGGGAGACCCAGTACTTC. This translates into CASSPAGQGLLGETQYF. Drawing the rest from reference TRBV7-9 and TRBJ2-5, the complete variable domain is DTGVSQNPRHKITKRGQNVTFRCDPISEHNRLYWYRQTLGQGPEFLTYFQNEAQLEKSRLLSDRFSAERPKGSFSTLEIQRTEQGDSAMYLCASSPAGQGLLGETQYFGPGTRLLVL.

This chain connects TRBV6-5 to TRBJ2-3; tentatively, D is TRBD1 (5 bases). Trimming took off 2 bases at V and 0 bases at J, with 12 bases between the two ends. Germline-derived CDR1 and CDR2 are MNHEY and SVGAGI. The CDR3 length is 16 residues. This chain's CDR3 is CASSYGRAPSTDTQYF. The CDR3 DNA is TGTGCCAGCAGTTACGGCAGGGCTCCTAGCACAGATACGCAGTATTTT.

The sample holds one count of this clone. V gene TRBV6-5 combines with J gene TRBJ2-3, with a tentative D call TRBD2 (6 bases). V was clipped by 2 bases and J by 0 bases, with 6 bases between them. Germline CDR1 reads MNHEY; CDR2 reads SVGAGI. The CDR3 loop spans 14 amino acids. The CDR3 coding sequence is TGTGCCAGCAGTTACGGAGGGAGCACAGATACGCAGTATTTT. It translates to CASSYGGSTDTQYF.

J is TRBJ2-1 and V is TRBV7-2; tentatively, D is TRBD1 (6 bases). Germline V lookup: CDR1 SGHTA, CDR2 FQGNSA. Trimming stripped 6 bases from V and 2 bases from J, with 11 bases between. The CDR3 is 14 amino acids. The chain's CDR3 is CASSPGVAYNEQFF. CDR3 in DNA: TGTGCCAGCAGTCCAGGGGTGGCCTACAATGAGCAGTTCTTC.